Listed here is a single TCR beta chain. This specimen comes from a study of blood T cell repertoires in COVID-19. This CDR3 has 14 amino acids. Trimming removed 7 bases from V and 10 bases from J; junction bases left unmatched: 14. Germline-derived CDR1 and CDR2 are SQVTM and ANQGSEA. Produced via immunoSEQ multiplex PCR; TCRdb's table is partial and in-frame only. The sample contains about 180,000 clones, roughly 80% of which appear only once. The sequenced sample consisted of peripheral blood. This clonotype originated in a human donor in a cohort sampled during active COVID-19. The chain uses TRBV29-1 and TRBJ2-1, with 9 bases matching TRBD2. The CDR3 here is CSAERRGGRGEQFF. The CDR3 coding sequence is TGCAGCGCTGAGAGGCGGGGGGGGCGAGGAGAGCAGTTCTTC.